This T cell receptor beta chain was obtained from a study of CD8+CD57+ T cells in acquired aplastic anemia. After removal of 1 base from V and 4 bases from J, the junction contained 4 bases not matched to a gene. CDR3 length: 15 amino acids. In germline, CDR1 is SGHTA, CDR2 FQGNSA. CDR3 and TCR beta VDJ profiling relied on a genomic DNA template. TCRdb redid the calling of the reads with MiXCR, one entry per CDR3 protein. The sample carries 250,000 to 350,000 distinct CDR3 sequences, 50% to 70% recorded once. The source is a human donor with severe aplastic anemia or a healthy control (not recorded which). Material for sequencing was sorted CD4+, CD8+, or CD8+CD57+ T cells (not recorded which) from PBMCs. This chain links TRBV7-2 with TRBJ1-5, with 7 bases matching TRBD1. The CDR3 protein is CASSLVGTANQPQHF. CDR3 sequence (DNA): TGTGCCAGCAGCTTAGTGGGGACAGCAAATCAGCCCCAGCATTTT.